This TCR beta chain is drawn from a study of cytomegalovirus exposure and HLA in healthy donors. Whole-study results and caveats: According to a later analysis, most TCR beta chains associated with CMV appeared HLA-restricted. Prediction of most subjects' HLA-A and HLA-B alleles by TCR beta sequences was reportedly accurate.

V gave up 4 bases and J gave up 7 bases; unmatched junction bases: 18. Germline V lookup: CDR1 SGHRS, CDR2 YFSETQ. The length of the CDR3 is 18 residues. A word on this clone: Its target is unknown.

PCR involved 60 Vbeta and 13 Jbeta primers. Measured with immunoSEQ multiplex PCR; TCRdb has only the in-frame clones, and not every one. The sample holds over 250,000 clones, 70% to 90% seen once. Sequenced material: PBMCs. This TCR came from a man aged 35 to 55 in good health and CMV-seropositive. This chain uses TRBV5-1 with TRBJ1-5; 9 bases line up with TRBD1. In DNA, the CDR3 is TGCGCCAGCAGCACCACCGGGACAGGGTTGGAAAATTGGCAGCCCCAGCATTTT. Translated, it gives CASSTTGTGLENWQPQHF.